This T cell receptor (beta chain) comes out of a study of blood T cell repertoires in COVID-19. Across the whole study: PBMCs, B-cell-depleted T cells, or T cells were the source of the cDNA or gDNA that made up the material.

Germline CDR1 and CDR2: SGHDN and FVKESK. V shed 3 bases, J shed 5 bases, and the junction held 7 bases outside the gene matches. The CDR3 contains 16 residues. Per the original methods: For nucleated cells, counts were estimated from reference gene primer amplification. TCRdb keeps only in-frame clones here, not all; method: immunoSEQ multiplex PCR. V and J calls and clone size follow that table, whereas D and trimming were derived from the DNA. Here the sample spans over 80,000 clones, approximately 91% being singletons. The gene calls are TRBV14 and TRBJ2-5; the match to TRBD2 covers 12 bases. Sequenced: peripheral blood. The source of this sequence is a human donor with active COVID-19. The donor label of this sample is uncertain. Here the CDR3 reads CASSQLAGGLGETQYF. CDR3 bases: TGTGCCAGCAGCCAGCTAGCGGGGGGGCTCGGCGAGACCCAGTACTTC. The whole variable domain, remainder taken from reference TRBV14 and TRBJ2-5, is EAGVTQFPSHSVIEKGQTVTLRCDPISGHDNLYWYRRVMGKEIKFLLHFVKESKQDESGMPNNRFLAERTGGTYSTLKVQPAELEDSGVYFCASSQLAGGLGETQYFGPGTRLLVL.